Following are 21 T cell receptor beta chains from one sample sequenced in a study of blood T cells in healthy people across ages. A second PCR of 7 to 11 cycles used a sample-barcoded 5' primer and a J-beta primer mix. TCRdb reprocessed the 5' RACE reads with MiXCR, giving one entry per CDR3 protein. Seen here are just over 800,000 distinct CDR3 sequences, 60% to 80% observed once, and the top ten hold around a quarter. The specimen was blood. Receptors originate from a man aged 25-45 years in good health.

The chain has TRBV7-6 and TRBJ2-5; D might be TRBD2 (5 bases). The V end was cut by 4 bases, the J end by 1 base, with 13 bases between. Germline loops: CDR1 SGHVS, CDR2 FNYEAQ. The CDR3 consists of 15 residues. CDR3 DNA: TGTGCCAGCAGCTCAGGAGGCACAGCCCAAGAGACCCAGTACTTC. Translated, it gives CASSSGGTAQETQYF. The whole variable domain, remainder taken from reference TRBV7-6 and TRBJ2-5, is GAGVSQSPRYKVTKRGQDVALRCDPISGHVSLYWYRQALGQGPEFLTYFNYEAQQDKSGLPNDRFSAERPEGSISTLTIQRTEQRDSAMYRCASSSGGTAQETQYFGPGTRLLVL.

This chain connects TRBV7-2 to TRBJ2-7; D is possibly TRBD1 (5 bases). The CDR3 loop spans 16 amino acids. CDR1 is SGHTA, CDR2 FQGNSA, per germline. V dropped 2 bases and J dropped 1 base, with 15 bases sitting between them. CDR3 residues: CASSLQGHIISYEQYF. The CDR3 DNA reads TGTGCCAGCAGCTTACAGGGCCATATAATTTCCTACGAGCAGTACTTC.

The CDR3 loop is CASSRVRGSGANVLTF. CDR3 nucleotides: TGTGCCAGCAGCCGTGTTCGAGGCTCTGGGGCCAACGTCCTGACTTTC. The V and J genes are TRBV7-3 and TRBJ2-6; no reliable D call. The CDR3 extends over 16 amino acids. CDR1 SGHTA and CDR2 FQGTGA come from the germline V gene. Trimming removed 5 bases at V and 0 bases at J, with 11 bases between. Combining the CDR3 with reference TRBV7-3 and TRBJ2-6 gives the whole variable domain GAGVSQTPSNKVTEKGKYVELRCDPISGHTALYWYRQSLGQGPEFLIYFQGTGAADDSGLPNDRFFAVRPEGSVSTLKIQRTERGDSAVYLCASSRVRGSGANVLTFGAGSRLTVL.

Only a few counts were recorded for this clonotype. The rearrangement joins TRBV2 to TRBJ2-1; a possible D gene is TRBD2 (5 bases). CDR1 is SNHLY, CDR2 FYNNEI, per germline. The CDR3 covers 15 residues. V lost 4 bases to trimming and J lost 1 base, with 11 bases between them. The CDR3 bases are TGTGCCAGCAGTGGACTCTCGGGGTCCTACAATGAGCAGTTCTTC. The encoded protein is CASSGLSGSYNEQFF. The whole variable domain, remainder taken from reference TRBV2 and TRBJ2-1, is EPEVTQTPSHQVTQMGQEVILRCVPISNHLYFYWYRQILGQKVEFLVSFYNNEISEKSEIFDDQFSVERPDGSNFTLKIRSTKLEDSAMYFCASSGLSGSYNEQFFGPGTRLTVL.

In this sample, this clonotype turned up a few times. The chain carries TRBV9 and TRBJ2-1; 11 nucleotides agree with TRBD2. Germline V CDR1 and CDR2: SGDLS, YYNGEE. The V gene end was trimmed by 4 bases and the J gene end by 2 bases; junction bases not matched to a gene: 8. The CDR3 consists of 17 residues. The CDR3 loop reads CASSYNIAGGPYNEQFF. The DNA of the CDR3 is TGTGCCAGCAGCTATAATATAGCGGGGGGGCCCTACAATGAGCAGTTCTTC.

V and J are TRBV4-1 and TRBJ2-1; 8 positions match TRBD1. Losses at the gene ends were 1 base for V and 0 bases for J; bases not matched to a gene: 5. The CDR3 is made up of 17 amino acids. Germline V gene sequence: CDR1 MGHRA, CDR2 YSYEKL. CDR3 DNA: TGCGCCAGCAGCCAAGGGCCGGGACAGGCCTCCTACAATGAGCAGTTCTTC. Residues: CASSQGPGQASYNEQFF.

The CDR3 DNA follows: TGTGCCAGCGAAGGGACAGCGCTCTATGGCTACACCTTC. Translating gives CASEGTALYGYTF. The chain couples TRBV28 to TRBJ1-2, with 7 bases identical to TRBD1. V lost 8 bases and J lost 4; bases outside the gene matches: 7. Germline CDR1 is MDHEN and CDR2 is SYDVKM. The CDR3 is made up of 13 amino acids.

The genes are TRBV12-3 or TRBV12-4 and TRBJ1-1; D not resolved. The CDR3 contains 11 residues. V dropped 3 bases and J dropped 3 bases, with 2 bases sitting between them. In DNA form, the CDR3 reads TGTGCCAGCAGTTTTCACACTGAAGCTTTCTTT. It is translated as CASSFHTEAFF.

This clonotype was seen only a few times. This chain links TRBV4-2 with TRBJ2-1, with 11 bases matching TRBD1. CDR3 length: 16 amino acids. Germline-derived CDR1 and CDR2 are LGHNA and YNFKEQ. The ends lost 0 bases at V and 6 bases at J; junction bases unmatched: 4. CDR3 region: CASSQEEGQGANEQFF. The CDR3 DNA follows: TGTGCCAGCAGCCAAGAAGAAGGACAGGGGGCCAATGAGCAGTTCTTC.

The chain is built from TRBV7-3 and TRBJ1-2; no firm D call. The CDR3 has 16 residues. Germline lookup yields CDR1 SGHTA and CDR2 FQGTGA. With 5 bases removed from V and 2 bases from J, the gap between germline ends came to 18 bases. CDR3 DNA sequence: TGTGCCAGCAGCCACGGAACACGCGAATCCAACTATGGCTACACCTTC. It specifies CASSHGTRESNYGYTF. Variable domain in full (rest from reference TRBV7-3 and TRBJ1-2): GAGVSQTPSNKVTEKGKYVELRCDPISGHTALYWYRQSLGQGPEFLIYFQGTGAADDSGLPNDRFFAVRPEGSVSTLKIQRTERGDSAVYLCASSHGTRESNYGYTFGSGTRLTVV.

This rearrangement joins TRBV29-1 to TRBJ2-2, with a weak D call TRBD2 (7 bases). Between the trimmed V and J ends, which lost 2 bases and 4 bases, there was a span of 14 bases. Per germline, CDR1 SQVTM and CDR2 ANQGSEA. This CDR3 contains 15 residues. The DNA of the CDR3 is TGCAGCGTTGAAAGGGGGGGCGTAAGCACCGGGGAGCTGTTTTTT. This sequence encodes CSVERGGVSTGELFF.

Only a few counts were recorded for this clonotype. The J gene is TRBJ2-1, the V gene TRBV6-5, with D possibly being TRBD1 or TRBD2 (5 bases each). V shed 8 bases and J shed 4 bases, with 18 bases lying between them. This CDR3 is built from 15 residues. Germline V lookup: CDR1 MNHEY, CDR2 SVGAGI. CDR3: CASGGRPKTYNEQFF. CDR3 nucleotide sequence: TGTGCCAGCGGGGGTAGGCCTAAGACTTACAATGAGCAGTTCTTC.

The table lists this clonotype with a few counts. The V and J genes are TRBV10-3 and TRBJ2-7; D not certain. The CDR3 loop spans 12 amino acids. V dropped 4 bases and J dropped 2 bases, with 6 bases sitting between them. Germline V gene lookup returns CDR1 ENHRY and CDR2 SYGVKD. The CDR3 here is CAISGDPYEQYF. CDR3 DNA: TGTGCCATCAGTGGGGATCCCTACGAGCAGTACTTC.

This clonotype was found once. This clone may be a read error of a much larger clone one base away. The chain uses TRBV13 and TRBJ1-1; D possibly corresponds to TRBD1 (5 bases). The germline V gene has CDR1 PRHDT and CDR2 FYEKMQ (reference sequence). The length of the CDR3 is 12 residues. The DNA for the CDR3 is TGTACCAGCAGCCCCAGGGACGGTGAAGCTTTCTTT. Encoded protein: CTSSPRDGEAFF.

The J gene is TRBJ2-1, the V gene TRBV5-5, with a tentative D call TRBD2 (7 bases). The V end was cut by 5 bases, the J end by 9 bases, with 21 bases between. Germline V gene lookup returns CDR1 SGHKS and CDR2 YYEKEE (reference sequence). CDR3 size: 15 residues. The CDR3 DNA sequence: TGTGCCAGCAGTCAGCTCGGGGGGCGGTTTTTTGAGCAGTTCTTC. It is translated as CASSQLGGRFFEQFF.

Here the CDR3 DNA reads TGTGCCAGCAGTTTAACAGTAAGCAATCAGCCCCAGCATTTT. Its translation is CASSLTVSNQPQHF. The chain combines TRBV12-3 or TRBV12-4 with TRBJ1-5; D uncertain. The CDR3 sequence is 14 residues long. Deletions cut 2 bases from V and 1 base from J, with 6 bases between.

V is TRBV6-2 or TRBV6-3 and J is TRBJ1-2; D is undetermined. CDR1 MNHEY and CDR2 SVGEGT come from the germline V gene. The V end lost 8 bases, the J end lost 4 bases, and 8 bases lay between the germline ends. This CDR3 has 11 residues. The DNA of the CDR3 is TGTGCCAGCGGCCACAGCTATGGCTACACCTTC. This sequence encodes CASGHSYGYTF.

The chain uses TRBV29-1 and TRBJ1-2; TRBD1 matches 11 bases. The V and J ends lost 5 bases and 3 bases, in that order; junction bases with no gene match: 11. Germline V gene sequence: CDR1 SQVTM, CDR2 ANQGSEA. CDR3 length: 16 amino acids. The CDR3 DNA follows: TGCAGCGTTCCCTCCCCGCCGGGACAGGGGGACTATGGCTACACCTTC. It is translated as CSVPSPPGQGDYGYTF.

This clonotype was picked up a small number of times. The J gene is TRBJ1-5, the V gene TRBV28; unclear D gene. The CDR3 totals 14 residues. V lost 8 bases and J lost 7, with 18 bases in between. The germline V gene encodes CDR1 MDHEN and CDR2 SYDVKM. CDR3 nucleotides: TGTGCCAGCTCCCGGGGAGGGATAAGGCAGCCCCAGCATTTT. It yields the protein CASSRGGIRQPQHF.

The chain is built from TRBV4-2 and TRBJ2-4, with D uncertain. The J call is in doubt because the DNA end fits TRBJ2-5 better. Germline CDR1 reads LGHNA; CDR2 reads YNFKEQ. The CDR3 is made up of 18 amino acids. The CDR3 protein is CASSQELRQPSIQETQYF. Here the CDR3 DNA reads TGTGCCAGCAGCCAAGAACTGAGGCAGCCATCCATCCAAGAGACCCAGTACTTC.

CDR3 amino acids: CSVYPSDYGYTF. DNA for the CDR3: TGCAGCGTTTACCCAAGTGACTATGGCTACACCTTC. V and J are TRBV29-1 and TRBJ1-2; no clear D gene. The CDR3 spans 12 residues. V lost 5 bases and J 3 bases, leaving 10 bases between the germline ends. The germline V gene encodes CDR1 SQVTM and CDR2 ANQGSEA.